Presented here are 21 T cell receptor beta chains from one specimen sequenced in a study of cytomegalovirus exposure and HLA in healthy donors. PCR employed 60 Vbeta and 13 Jbeta primers. Profiled with immunoSEQ multiplex PCR; TCRdb holds only in-frame clones, not every one. The sample lists roughly 150,000 clones, roughly 80% occurring once. The material sequenced was PBMCs. The receptors derive from a female donor in good health and CMV-seronegative.

This chain links TRBV27 with TRBJ2-3; 12 nucleotides agree with TRBD2. V was clipped by 5 bases and J by 4 bases; unmatched bases: 7. The CDR3 has 16 residues. Germline-derived CDR1 and CDR2 are MNHEY and SMNVEV (reference sequence). The CDR3 spells CASSTIRLAGADTQYF. For the CDR3, the DNA is TGTGCCAGCAGTACTATCCGACTAGCGGGAGCAGATACGCAGTATTTT.

J is TRBJ1-5 and V is TRBV2, with TRBD1 matching 10 bases. The CDR3 has 15 residues. V shed 8 bases, J shed 2 bases, and the junction held 6 bases outside the gene matches. CDR1 SNHLY and CDR2 FYNNEI come from the germline V gene. DNA for the CDR3: TGTGCCAGCCGGAAGGGGACAGGGGGCAATCAGCCCCAGCATTTT. Translation gives CASRKGTGGNQPQHF.

The DNA of the CDR3 is TGTGCCAGCAGTTTACGGTCTACAGGCCTCAGGGCCACTGAAGCTTTCTTT. This sequence encodes CASSLRSTGLRATEAFF. The chain uses TRBV28 and TRBJ1-1, with a weak D call TRBD1 (5 bases). CDR1 is MDHEN and CDR2 is SYDVKM in the germline V gene. Between the trimmed V and J ends, which lost 2 bases and 4 bases, there was a span of 20 bases. This CDR3 is 17 amino acids long.

The chain couples TRBV5-1 to TRBJ2-2, with 10 bases lining up with TRBD1. The germline V gene encodes CDR1 SGHRS and CDR2 YFSETQ. The CDR3 extends over 17 amino acids. The J segment lost 7 bases and the V segment lost 3 bases, leaving 12 bases of the junction unmatched. The CDR3 loop is CASSWSPRDRGGGELFF. CDR3 DNA sequence: TGCGCCAGCAGCTGGTCGCCCCGGGACAGGGGTGGCGGGGAGCTGTTTTTT.

Comments on this clone: Germline and junction disagree at one end, which may indicate a read error. This chain uses TRBV30 with TRBJ2-3; no clear D gene. Judging by the DNA end, TRBJ1-5 fits better; the J call may be wrong. This CDR3 comprises 13 residues. Germline values: CDR1 GTSNPN, CDR2 SVGIG (reference sequence). The CDR3: CAGSGRAPDTQHF. CDR3 in DNA: TGTGCCGGGAGCGGGAGGGCGCCAGATACGCAGCATTTT.

The J gene is TRBJ1-3, the V gene TRBV25-1; no definite D call. CDR1 MGHDK and CDR2 SYGVNS come from the germline V gene. V lost 4 bases and J 0 bases, leaving 7 bases between the germline ends. The CDR3 is 14 residues long. The CDR3 DNA reads as TGTGCCAGCAGTGGTCCTCTCTCTGGAAACACCATATATTTT. Its translation: CASSGPLSGNTIYF.

The rearrangement uses TRBV27 and TRBJ1-2, with D hard to call. The V and J ends lost 3 bases and 4 bases respectively, with 12 bases between them. The CDR3 is made up of 14 amino acids. In germline, CDR1 is MNHEY, CDR2 SMNVEV (reference sequence). The CDR3 DNA is TGTGCCAGCAGTTTTCTACCCGTGTCCTATGGCTACACCTTC. This sequence encodes CASSFLPVSYGYTF.

This chain links TRBV5-6 with TRBJ2-7, with D possibly being TRBD2 (5 bases). CDR1 SGHDT and CDR2 YYEEEE come from the germline V gene. Trimming took 0 bases from V and 4 from J, leaving 11 bases between them. The CDR3 has 14 residues. The CDR3 coding sequence is TGTGCCAGCAGCTTGGCCGGGGTGTTTTACGAGCAGTACTTC. It yields the protein CASSLAGVFYEQYF.

The chain uses TRBV19 and TRBJ1-2, with D tentatively TRBD1 (6 bases). Germline V lookup: CDR1 LNHDA, CDR2 SQIVND (reference sequence). V was pared by 4 bases and J by 1 base, with 10 bases between. CDR3 size: 14 residues. CDR3 residues: CASSTGTINYGYTF. DNA of the CDR3: TGTGCCAGTAGTACCGGGACAATTAACTATGGCTACACCTTC.

This clone was picked up a small number of times. The rearrangement uses TRBV5-6 and TRBJ1-4; possible D gene TRBD1, 6 bases. The V gene lost 5 bases and the J gene lost 7 bases, with 24 bases spanning the gap. This CDR3 is 17 amino acids long. The germline V gene encodes CDR1 SGHDT and CDR2 YYEEEE. Written as DNA, the CDR3 is TGTGCCAGCAGTGAGGGTGGGGGCCTAGAGGTTACTGAAAAACTGTTTTTT. It specifies CASSEGGGLEVTEKLFF.

The V call is TRBV7-8, the J call TRBJ2-5; D perhaps matches TRBD1 (5 bases). V lost 2 bases, J lost 2 bases, and 9 bases lay in between. This CDR3 region has 14 residues. Per the germline V gene, CDR1 is SGHVS and CDR2 is FQNEAQ. The CDR3 DNA follows: TGTGCCAGCAGCTTAAAGAGGACACAAGAGACCCAGTACTTC. Residues: CASSLKRTQETQYF.

The chain links TRBV15 to TRBJ1-1, with TRBD1 identical over 12 bases. Germline V gene data show CDR1 as LNHNV and CDR2 as YYDKDF (reference sequence). This CDR3 has 18 amino acids. Germline trimming cut 0 bases from V and 0 bases from J; bases unmatched to any gene: 5. CDR3 coding DNA: TGTGCCACCAGCAGAGATTACGGGACAGGGGGCATGAACACTGAAGCTTTCTTT. Its protein is CATSRDYGTGGMNTEAFF.

The chain is built from TRBV5-1 and TRBJ2-3, with TRBD2 matching over 8 bases. The CDR3 totals 15 residues. J was trimmed by 4 bases and V by 1 base; bases with no gene match: 5. Germline V gives CDR1 SGHRS, CDR2 YFSETQ. For the CDR3, the DNA is TGCGCCAGCAGCTTGTTCGGGAGGGGTGCAGATACGCAGTATTTT. Translating it yields CASSLFGRGADTQYF.

This sequence joins TRBV2 and TRBJ1-4; D is perhaps TRBD1 (6 bases). The CDR3 runs 14 residues. The germline CDR1 and CDR2 sequences are SNHLY and FYNNEI. Trimming stripped 6 bases from V and 11 bases from J, with 19 bases between. In nucleotides, the CDR3 is TGTGCCAGCAGGGCAGCTTCTAGTGGGGGCAAACTGTTTTTT. Its translation: CASRAASSGGKLFF.

This chain uses TRBV6-1 with TRBJ2-7, with a tentative D call TRBD1 (6 bases). The CDR3 has 14 residues. Trimming shortened V by 8 bases and J by 1 base, and 15 bases separated the two germline ends. CDR1 and CDR2 (germline): MNHNS, SASEGT. The CDR3 is CASCPGTLSYEQYF. The CDR3 coding sequence is TGTGCCAGCTGCCCCGGGACACTGTCCTACGAGCAGTACTTC.

The rearrangement joins TRBV7-3 to TRBJ2-3; 7 bases are a match to TRBD2. Germline trimming cut 4 bases from V and 0 bases from J; bases unmatched to any gene: 7. Germline CDR1 is SGHTA and CDR2 is FQGTGA. The CDR3 consists of 16 residues. In DNA form, the CDR3 reads TGTGCCAGCAGCTCGGCTAGCGGACCTAGCACAGATACGCAGTATTTT. Its translation is CASSSASGPSTDTQYF. Full variable domain (outside the CDR3, taken from reference TRBV7-3 and TRBJ2-3): GAGVSQTPSNKVTEKGKYVELRCDPISGHTALYWYRQSLGQGPEFLIYFQGTGAADDSGLPNDRFFAVRPEGSVSTLKIQRTERGDSAVYLCASSSASGPSTDTQYFGPGTRLTVL.

The chain has TRBV27 and TRBJ1-1; 7 nucleotides align to TRBD1. Germline loops: CDR1 MNHEY, CDR2 SMNVEV (reference sequence). Trimming at V came to 3 bases and at J to 11 bases, leaving 9 bases not matched to a gene. The CDR3 loop spans 13 amino acids. CDR3 sequence reads: CASSFTDRLPAFF. For the CDR3, the DNA is TGTGCCAGCAGTTTCACGGACAGGCTGCCTGCTTTCTTT.

The genes are TRBV7-9 and TRBJ1-1; 7 bases agree with TRBD1. With 7 bases clipped from V and 6 bases from J, the junction kept 14 bases outside the gene matches. This CDR3 region has 15 residues. Germline loops: CDR1 SEHNR, CDR2 FQNEAQ (reference sequence). The CDR3 reads CASNRQGRVASEAFF. The DNA for the CDR3 is TGTGCCAGCAACCGACAGGGACGGGTCGCCTCTGAAGCTTTCTTT. Based on the CDR3 plus reference TRBV7-9 and TRBJ1-1, the full variable domain is DTGVSQNPRHKITKRGQNVTFRCDPISEHNRLYWYRQTLGQGPEFLTYFQNEAQLEKSRLLSDRFSAERPKGSFSTLEIQRTEQGDSAMYLCASNRQGRVASEAFFGQGTRLTVV.

The V and J genes are TRBV27 and TRBJ1-1, with 7 bases lining up with TRBD1. Germline-derived CDR1 and CDR2 are MNHEY and SMNVEV (reference sequence). The trim removed 7 bases at V and 5 bases at J, leaving 10 bases unmatched. The CDR3 spans 14 residues. CDR3 protein: CASKPQGEPTEAFF. The CDR3 nucleotides are TGTGCCAGCAAACCCCAGGGGGAACCGACTGAAGCTTTCTTT.

This clone was recorded a few times. The genes are TRBV6-1 and TRBJ1-3; 10 nucleotides align to TRBD1. J lost 2 bases, V lost 6 bases, and 4 bases had no gene match. Per the germline V gene, CDR1 is MNHNS and CDR2 is SASEGT. This CDR3 region has 15 residues. This CDR3 is CASRGQGLTGNTIYF. The CDR3 coding sequence is TGTGCCAGCAGGGGACAGGGGTTAACTGGAAACACCATATATTTT.

A single count supports this clone. V gene TRBV19 combines with J gene TRBJ1-2; D is unresolved. Per the germline V gene, CDR1 is LNHDA and CDR2 is SQIVND (reference sequence). Trimming cost V 8 bases and J 8 bases, with 18 bases left between them. This CDR3 comprises 13 residues. CDR3 in DNA: TGTGCCAGTCGCGAGGGCCAACGACGGGGCTACACCTTC. It is translated as CASREGQRRGYTF.